A selection of T cell receptor beta chains follows, all from one sample in a study of shared clonotypes between healthy human individuals. Sequencing used immunoSEQ multiplex PCR; TCRdb keeps in-frame clones, though not all of them. This table holds 750,000 to 1,000,000 clones, 80% to 95% found once. Sequencing used naive CD8+ T cells sorted from blood. Source of these receptors: a man younger than 40 in good health. Each CDR3 is given with its conserved first and last residue. A D gene is named only where the DNA matches it firmly. Some rows have no size entry. The others give once, few or many, or a class for an expanded clone.

TRBD1 TRBJ2-2 - 19 TRBV11-2 CASSAGPGQSVANTGELFF TGTGCCAGCAGCGCCGGGCCGGGACAGTCGGTAGCAAACACCGGGGAGCTGTTTTTT
- TRBJ2-3 once 14 TRBV29-1 CSVVTRGKTDTQYF TGCAGCGTTGTTACCCGGGGCAAGACAGATACGCAGTATTTT
TRBD2 TRBJ2-1 - 15 TRBV5-1 CASSLGLAGGTEQFF TGCGCCAGCAGCTTGGGGCTAGCGGGAGGTACTGAGCAGTTCTTC
- TRBJ2-7 once 11 TRBV7-9 CASSKSYEQYF TGTGCCAGCAGCAAGTCCTACGAGCAGTACTTC
- TRBJ1-1 - 15 TRBV10-1 CASSEVSGPNTEAFF TGCGCCAGCAGTGAAGTGTCGGGGCCTAACACTGAAGCTTTCTTT
TRBD1 TRBJ2-5 - 13 TRBV14 CASSARDRETQYF TGTGCCAGCAGCGCCCGGGACAGGGAGACCCAGTACTTC
- TRBJ2-3 - 16 TRBV11-3 CASSSEPPPIVDTQYF TGTGCCAGCAGCTCCGAACCCCCCCCGATAGTGGATACGCAGTATTTT
- TRBJ2-3 - 15 TRBV10-1 CASSDRLISTDTQYF TGCGCCAGCAGTGACAGGCTCATTTCCACAGATACGCAGTATTTT
- TRBJ2-1 - 17 TRBV4-1 CASSQAQRGISYNEQFF TGCGCCAGCAGCCAAGCGCAAAGGGGGATATCCTACAATGAGCAGTTCTTC
TRBD2 TRBJ2-7 - 15 TRBV19 CASRQTSGRSYEQYF TGTGCCAGTAGACAGACTAGCGGGAGATCCTACGAGCAGTACTTC
- TRBJ2-2 - 13 TRBV29-1 CSVMDKNTGELFF TGCAGCGTGATGGACAAGAACACCGGGGAGCTGTTTTTT
- TRBJ2-7 - 13 TRBV27 CASSFDPNYEQYF TGTGCCAGCAGCTTCGATCCGAATTACGAGCAGTACTTC
- TRBJ2-1 - 11 TRBV29-1 CLGISYNEQFF TGCCTGGGGATTAGCTACAATGAGCAGTTCTTC
TRBD2 TRBJ2-7 - 14 TRBV28 CASSFGLADYEQYF TGTGCCAGCAGTTTCGGACTAGCAGATTACGAGCAGTACTTC
- TRBJ2-7 - 14 TRBV13 CASSLAGESYEQYF TGTGCCAGCAGCTTAGCGGGAGAGAGCTACGAGCAGTACTTC
- TRBJ2-1 - 18 TRBV5-1 CASSPDPAGIPGYNEQFF TGCGCCAGCAGCCCCGACCCGGCGGGAATACCGGGGTACAATGAGCAGTTCTTC
- TRBJ2-3 - 14 TRBV27 CASSFVWARDTQYF TGTGCCAGCAGTTTTGTGTGGGCCAGGGATACGCAGTATTTT
- TRBJ2-1 - 15 TRBV5-6 CASSLGLATGYEQFF TGTGCCAGCAGCTTAGGTCTAGCGACTGGCTATGAGCAGTTCTTC
- TRBJ2-7 once 14 TRBV21-1 CASSKAMTSYEQYF TGTGCCAGCAGCAAAGCAATGACCTCCTACGAGCAGTACTTC
- TRBJ1-2 - 11 TRBV6-5 CASTENYGYTF TGTGCCAGCACTGAGAATTATGGCTACACCTTC
TRBD1 TRBJ2-7 few 15 TRBV2 CASSDNRDRGYEQYF TGTGCCAGCAGTGACAACCGGGACAGGGGCTACGAGCAGTACTTC
- TRBJ2-3 - 12 TRBV30 CAWAPLGARQYF TGTGCCTGGGCCCCCCTGGGGGCCAGGCAGTATTTT
TRBD2 TRBJ2-7 - 14 TRBV19 CASSIAGLAGEQYF TGTGCCAGTAGTATAGCGGGACTAGCGGGCGAGCAGTACTTC
- TRBJ2-5 - 14 TRBV6-5 CASMPFGAGKTQYF TGTGCCAGCATGCCTTTCGGTGCCGGGAAGACCCAGTACTTC
TRBD2 TRBJ2-1 - 14 TRBV9 CASSPRLAGGEQFF TGTGCCAGCAGCCCCCGACTAGCGGGAGGCGAGCAGTTCTTC
- TRBJ1-5 - 16 TRBV4-3 CASSQFLGGSNQPQHF TGCGCCAGCAGCCAATTTCTGGGGGGAAGCAATCAGCCCCAGCATTTT
- TRBJ1-1 - 12 TRBV29-1 CSGGQTNTEAFF TGCAGCGGAGGACAGACGAACACTGAAGCTTTCTTT
- TRBJ1-1 - 13 TRBV9 CASSAGPNTEAFF TGTGCCAGCAGCGCCGGCCCGAACACTGAAGCTTTCTTT
- TRBJ2-2 - 17 TRBV28 CASKYRVMDTNTGELFF TGTGCCAGCAAGTATAGGGTCATGGACACCAACACCGGGGAGCTGTTTTTT
TRBD2 TRBJ2-1 - 14 TRBV27 CASSISGNYNEQFF TGTGCCAGCAGTATTAGCGGGAACTACAATGAGCAGTTCTTC
- TRBJ2-2 - 14 TRBV4-3 CASSEHRVAGELFF TGCGCCAGCAGCGAACACAGAGTCGCCGGGGAGCTGTTTTTT
- TRBJ2-7 - 16 TRBV7-2 CASSSLVAPRYYEQYF TGTGCCAGCAGCTCGTTAGTGGCTCCCAGGTACTACGAGCAGTACTTC
TRBD2 TRBJ2-1 - 14 TRBV6-5 CASSRLAPYNEQFF TGTGCCAGCAGTAGACTAGCACCGTACAATGAGCAGTTCTTC
- TRBJ2-1 - 16 TRBV2 CASSERPVASYNEQFF TGTGCCAGCAGTGAACGACCGGTTGCCTCCTACAATGAGCAGTTCTTC
TRBD1 TRBJ1-1 - 14 TRBV29-1 CSVEEAGGFIEAFF TGCAGCGTTGAAGAGGCAGGGGGGTTCATTGAAGCTTTCTTT
- TRBJ2-3 - 16 TRBV5-1 CASSGDRDSSTDTQYF TGCGCCAGCAGCGGAGACAGGGACTCTAGCACAGATACGCAGTATTTT
- TRBJ2-7 - 18 TRBV29-1 CSVETTGLENGGIHEQYF TGCAGCGTTGAGACTACGGGACTGGAAAACGGGGGTATACACGAGCAGTACTTC
TRBD2 TRBJ2-1 - 16 TRBV9 CASSARGLAGYNEQFF TGTGCCAGCAGCGCGCGGGGCCTAGCGGGGTACAATGAGCAGTTCTTC
- TRBJ2-7 once 14 TRBV30 CAWSVSAGTYEQYF TGTGCCTGGAGTGTAAGCGCAGGCACCTACGAGCAGTACTTC
- TRBJ2-4 once 16 TRBV10-3 CAISESFRGSLNIQYF TGTGCCATCAGTGAGTCGTTCAGGGGCTCCCTGAACATTCAGTACTTC
- TRBJ2-3 - 11 TRBV28 CASSFVDTQYF TGTGCCAGCAGTTTTGTAGATACGCAGTATTTT
TRBD1 TRBJ2-5 - 18 TRBV10-3 CAISESVEGRQGEETQYF TGTGCCATCAGTGAGTCCGTCGAGGGAAGACAGGGGGAAGAGACCCAGTACTTC
- TRBJ1-1 - 19 TRBV2 CASSESASGVKRINTEAFF TGTGCCAGCAGTGAATCTGCAAGCGGGGTGAAAAGAATAAACACTGAAGCTTTCTTT
- TRBJ2-1 - 12 TRBV5-8 CASSLANPGGLF TGTGCCAGCAGCTTGGCCAACCCTGGCGGGCTCTTC
- TRBJ2-7 - 12 TRBV28 CASSLMGFEQYF TGTGCCAGCAGTTTGATGGGGTTCGAGCAGTACTTC
TRBD2 TRBJ2-5 - 16 TRBV11-2 CASSSRTSGPQETQYF TGTGCCAGCAGTTCCAGGACTAGCGGGCCTCAAGAGACCCAGTACTTC
TRBD2 TRBJ2-1 - 17 TRBV7-9 CASSPPVAGGSYNEQFF TGTGCCAGCAGCCCTCCCGTAGCGGGAGGGTCCTACAATGAGCAGTTCTTC
TRBD2 TRBJ2-1 - 15 TRBV4-3 CASSQRLAGYNEQFF TGCGCCAGCAGCCAGAGACTAGCGGGGTACAATGAGCAGTTCTTC
- TRBJ2-1 - 16 TRBV13 CASSESRMDPGNEQFF TGTGCCAGCAGCGAGTCCCGGATGGATCCCGGTAATGAGCAGTTCTTC
- TRBJ2-3 once 15 TRBV29-1 CSVEMWTPSTDTQYF TGCAGCGTTGAAATGTGGACACCAAGCACAGATACGCAGTATTTT
- TRBJ2-1 - 13 TRBV29-1 CSVEGKGPHEQFF TGCAGCGTTGAAGGGAAGGGTCCCCATGAGCAGTTCTTC
- TRBJ2-5 - 13 TRBV6-6 CASSLWVQETQYF TGTGCCAGCAGCCTTTGGGTTCAAGAGACCCAGTACTTC
- TRBJ2-1 - 15 TRBV27 CASSLLSAEVNEQFF TGTGCCAGCAGTTTACTGAGCGCCGAGGTCAATGAGCAGTTCTTC
TRBD2 TRBJ2-7 - 17 TRBV4-1 CASSQKGLAGIDNEQYF TGCGCCAGCAGCCAAAAGGGTTTAGCGGGAATTGATAACGAGCAGTACTTC
- TRBJ2-1 - 15 TRBV28 CASSFSEAQIDEQFF TGTGCCAGCAGTTTTTCCGAGGCTCAAATCGATGAGCAGTTCTTC